The 10 T cell receptor beta chains below were found in one sample sequenced in a study of PD-L1 blockade in urothelial cancer. Profiled with immunoSEQ multiplex PCR; TCRdb holds only in-frame clones, not every one. The sample lists around 45,000 clones; about 91% were seen once. Sample: PBMCs, taken around atezolizumab (anti-PD-L1) treatment. Every receptor here comes from a man of 80 years or more with urothelial cancer.

This clone has a handful of counts. The rearrangement links TRBV5-1 to TRBJ2-2; 10 bases are shared with TRBD2. Per the germline V gene, CDR1 is SGHRS and CDR2 is YFSETQ. V lost 4 bases to trimming and J lost 0 bases; unmatched junction nucleotides: 3. The CDR3 loop spans 16 amino acids. The CDR3 reads CASSTTSGANTGELFF. DNA for the CDR3: TGCGCCAGCAGCACTACTAGCGGGGCGAACACCGGGGAGCTGTTTTTT.

The CDR3 loop reads CASSAGLADNEQFF. The CDR3 DNA reads as TGCGCCAGCAGCGCGGGACTAGCGGACAATGAGCAGTTCTTC. The V gene is TRBV5-1, the J gene TRBJ2-1, with 11 bases identical to TRBD2. Germline trimming cut 4 bases from V and 5 bases from J; bases unmatched to any gene: 2. The CDR3 length is 14 residues. Germline assignment: CDR1 SGHRS and CDR2 YFSETQ.

The rearrangement uses TRBV5-1 and TRBJ1-4, with 9 bases matching TRBD1. This CDR3 contains 15 residues. Looked up from germline, CDR1 is SGHRS and CDR2 is YFSETQ. Trimming removed 1 base from V and 7 bases from J; junction bases left unmatched: 5. The CDR3 nucleotides are TGCGCCAGCAGCTTGCTGGGGACAGGGTCTGAAAAACTGTTTTTT. Translating it yields CASSLLGTGSEKLFF.

CDR3 residues: CASSEWGLSNEKLFF. CDR3 nucleotide sequence: TGTGCCAGCAGTGAATGGGGACTCTCTAATGAAAAACTGTTTTTT. The chain carries TRBV6-1 and TRBJ1-4, with TRBD1 as a possible D gene (5 bases). Trimming took 2 bases from V and 3 from J, leaving 10 bases between them. The germline V gene encodes CDR1 MNHNS and CDR2 SASEGT. The CDR3 has 15 residues.

This clone was seen just once. V is TRBV2 and J is TRBJ1-3; D gene unclear. The V end lost 4 bases, the J end lost 2 bases, and 3 bases lay between the germline ends. CDR3 length: 12 amino acids. Germline CDR1 SNHLY, CDR2 FYNNEI. CDR3 sequence reads: CASSGAGNTIYF. CDR3 nucleotides: TGTGCCAGCAGTGGAGCTGGAAACACCATATATTTT.

The chain uses TRBV7-2 and TRBJ2-7, with D possibly matching TRBD2 (8 bases). CDR1 and CDR2 from the germline V gene are SGHTA and FQGNSA. The CDR3 is 16 amino acids. The V end was cut by 5 bases, the J end by 0 bases, with 17 bases between. The CDR3 sequence is CASSPSSGTASYEQYF. CDR3 coding DNA: TGTGCCAGCAGCCCCAGTAGCGGGACAGCCTCCTACGAGCAGTACTTC. Together with reference TRBV7-2 and TRBJ2-7, the CDR3 gives the full variable domain: GAGVSQSPSNKVTEKGKDVELRCDPISGHTALYWYRQSLGQGLEFLIYFQGNSAPDKSGLPSDRFSAERTGGSVSTLTIQRTQQEDSAVYLCASSPSSGTASYEQYFGPGTRLTVT.

The chain couples TRBV4-1 to TRBJ1-3; 10 bases match TRBD1. The germline V gene encodes CDR1 MGHRA and CDR2 YSYEKL. This CDR3 has 17 amino acids. Trimming took 0 bases from V and 0 from J; bases not matched to a gene: 2. The CDR3 loop reads CASSQEGQGSSGNTIYF. The CDR3 bases are TGCGCCAGCAGCCAAGAGGGACAGGGGAGCTCTGGAAACACCATATATTTT.

This chain uses TRBV27 with TRBJ1-1, with D possibly matching TRBD1 (5 bases). The V end lost 2 bases, the J end lost 5 bases, and 12 bases lay between the germline ends. The CDR3 totals 14 residues. CDR1 and CDR2 (germline): MNHEY, SMNVEV (reference sequence). CDR3 coding DNA: TGTGCCAGCAGTTTAGGTCAGGGCAGGACTGAAGCTTTCTTT. Amino acids: CASSLGQGRTEAFF.

This chain connects TRBV5-4 to TRBJ2-7, with 7 bases identical to TRBD2. J was trimmed by 6 bases and V by 0 bases; bases with no gene match: 9. Germline V CDR1 and CDR2: SGHNT, YYREEE (reference sequence). The length of the CDR3 is 15 residues. CDR3 protein: CASSLVGLEGVEQYF. The CDR3 DNA sequence: TGTGCCAGCAGCTTGGTAGGACTAGAAGGGGTCGAGCAGTACTTC.

The chain employs TRBV5-1 and TRBJ2-1, with 10 bases fitting TRBD2. V shed 1 base, J shed 6 bases, and the junction held 4 bases outside the gene matches. The CDR3 contains 15 residues. The germline CDR1 and CDR2 sequences are SGHRS and YFSETQ. CDR3 region: CASSLSLAGVNEQFF. The CDR3 bases are TGCGCCAGCAGCTTGAGCCTAGCGGGAGTCAATGAGCAGTTCTTC.